Listed below are T cell receptor beta chains from one sample, sequenced in a study of T cells in localized non-small cell lung cancer. Clones were sequenced by immunoSEQ multiplex PCR, and TCRdb holds only the in-frame ones, with some missing. The table records 45,000 to 60,000 clones, 86% of them present only once. Sequencing used peripheral blood, obtained before any cancer treatment. The receptors here all came from a woman aged 40-69 years with stage I lung adenocarcinoma. Both conserved end residues are part of each CDR3.

TRBJ1-6 TRBV30 16 CAWRGTGGQGGSPLHF
TRBJ2-6 TRBV5-4 18 CASSPGLAGGGGANVLTF
TRBJ1-3 TRBV9 16 CASSATGGGSGNTIYF
TRBJ1-1 TRBV18 13 CASSRYEATEAFF
TRBJ1-2 TRBV19 13 CASSTGVWDGYTF
TRBJ2-1 TRBV19 14 CASSGGFSYNEQFF
TRBJ2-3 TRBV19 15 CASSTLAGGQDTQYF
TRBJ2-5 TRBV7-9 12 CATAGAQETQYF
TRBJ2-5 TRBV13 12 CASRVAQETQYF
TRBJ2-3 TRBV9 13 CASSVEGTDTQYF
TRBJ1-1 TRBV19 14 CASSRQMGWAEAFF
TRBJ1-2 TRBV5-3 16 CARSLVKRQGEGGYTF
TRBJ1-1 TRBV2 18 CASSERPAKPPKQAEAFF
TRBJ2-3 TRBV7-3 18 CASSLGIFGGVGTDTQYF
TRBJ1-6 TRBV28 12 CAEGQLYSPLHF
TRBJ2-5 TRBV5-4 16 CASSPSASGLGQTQYF
TRBJ1-3 TRBV11-2 14 CASAGKKPLNTIYF
TRBJ1-4 TRBV30 13 CAWSRGGGEKLFF
TRBJ2-5 TRBV5-7 16 CASSSPGPRGQETQYF
TRBJ1-2 TRBV25-1 12 CASSRDTYGYTF
TRBJ1-5 TRBV6-1 13 CASGQESNQPQHF
TRBJ2-1 TRBV10-1 15 CASSVGGGADNEQFF
TRBJ1-1 TRBV18 16 CASSPSSGTGNTEAFF
TRBJ2-2 TRBV19 13 CASSYRATGELFF
TRBJ1-1 TRBV29-1 14 CSVRGGRGDTEAFF
TRBJ1-2 TRBV2 14 CASRLSAGERGYTF
TRBJ1-2 TRBV9 14 CASSVEEGPYGYTF
TRBJ2-7 TRBV30 15 CAWSVGNNQAYEQYF
TRBJ2-1 TRBV28 15 CASATGTGFHNEQFF
TRBJ1-5 TRBV19 13 CASSREGLGPQHF
TRBJ1-1 TRBV10-3 16 CAISESVGHPNTEAFF
TRBJ2-3 TRBV4-2 14 CASSQDGLAVTQYF
TRBJ1-1 TRBV19 13 CASSSKGDTEAFF
TRBJ1-2 TRBV29-1 13 CSVEVRGPDGYTF
TRBJ1-2 TRBV6-5 15 CASSYGHGGGYGYTF
TRBJ2-7 TRBV4-3 15 CASSQTSGGAHEQYF
TRBJ2-1 TRBV5-4 15 CASSLLAGFNNEQFF
TRBJ2-6 TRBV19 14 CASSIGAGANVLTF
TRBJ2-1 TRBV29-1 13 CSGGVAAINEQFF
TRBJ1-1 TRBV2 14 CASMRDRANTEAFF
TRBJ2-6 TRBV28 15 CASRRMVSGANVLTF
TRBJ2-3 TRBV7-2 13 CASSFPYADTQYF
TRBJ2-7 TRBV28 15 CASSLLGLAGREQYF
TRBJ2-7 TRBV7-8 13 CASSLAAVVEQYF
TRBJ2-7 TRBV4-3 16 CASSQEGQGIPYEQYF
TRBJ1-1 TRBV29-1 12 CSVVQGNTEAFF
TRBJ1-1 TRBV7-2 17 CASSLGGTGTISTEAFF
TRBJ2-5 TRBV4-3 15 CASSQAVWGQETQYF
TRBJ2-1 TRBV9 14 CASSVEVGGSEQFF
TRBJ2-6 TRBV2 16 CATREGASSGANVLTF
TRBJ2-5 TRBV5-8 17 CASSFPGLAGIQETQYF
TRBJ1-6 TRBV19 13 CASTRTEASPLHF
TRBJ2-5 TRBV19 14 CASSPAGQGATQYF
TRBJ1-5 TRBV19 16 CASSTRDRGDNQPQHF